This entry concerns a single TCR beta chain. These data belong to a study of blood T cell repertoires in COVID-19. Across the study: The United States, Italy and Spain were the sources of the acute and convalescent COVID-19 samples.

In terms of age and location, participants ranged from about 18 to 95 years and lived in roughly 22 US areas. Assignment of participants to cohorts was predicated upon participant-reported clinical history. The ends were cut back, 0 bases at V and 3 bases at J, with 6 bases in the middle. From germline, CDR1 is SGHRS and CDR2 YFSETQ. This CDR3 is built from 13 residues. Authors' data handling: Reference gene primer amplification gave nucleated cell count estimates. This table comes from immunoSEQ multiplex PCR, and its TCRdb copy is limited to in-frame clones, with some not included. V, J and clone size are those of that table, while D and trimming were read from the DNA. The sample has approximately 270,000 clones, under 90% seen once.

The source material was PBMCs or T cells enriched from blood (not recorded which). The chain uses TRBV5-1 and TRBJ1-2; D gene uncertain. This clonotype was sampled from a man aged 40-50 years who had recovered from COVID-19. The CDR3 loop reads CASSLARDYGYTF. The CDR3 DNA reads TGCGCCAGCAGCTTGGCCCGGGACTATGGCTACACCTTC.